The TCR beta chain under discussion was sequenced for a study of blood T cell repertoires in COVID-19. The wider study: Whether acute or convalescent, the COVID-19 samples came from the United States, Italy and Spain. Nucleic acid was either cDNA or gDNA, and it came from T cells, B-cell-depleted T cells, or PBMCs.

Per the study methods: From reference gene primer amplification, estimates of nucleated cell counts were derived. Here immunoSEQ multiplex PCR was the method, and the copy in TCRdb shows in-frame clones only, minus some. D and trimming were read from the DNA, whereas the V and J calls and clone size are those reported in that table. In the table there are around 140,000 clones, about four fifths of which are singletons. Sequenced sample: peripheral blood. This receptor was obtained from a woman between 55 and 75 years old with active or convalescent COVID-19.

The CDR3 nucleotides read TGTGCCAGCAGCCCGCGGCAACACACTAACTATGGCTACACCTTC. This codes for CASSPRQHTNYGYTF. V and J are TRBV7-8 and TRBJ1-2, with no clear D. The CDR3 sequence is 15 residues long. The germline V gene encodes CDR1 SGHVS and CDR2 FQNEAQ. Trimming cost V 5 bases and J 0 bases, with 13 bases left between them.